What follows are 8 T cell receptor beta chains derived from one specimen sequenced in a study of early T cells in non-severe SARS-CoV-2 infection (dated by TCRdb to about 2021). Library method: 5' RACE. The data were produced on a NextSeq 500. TCRdb reworked the public reads: Q25 trimming with fastp, MiXCR clone assembly, productive beta chains retained. Records with the same CDR3 protein are collapsed into one entry carrying the most frequent genes and DNA. This sample is represented by 75,000 to 90,000 distinct CDR3 sequences; about 15% of them were singletons. The ten biggest clones cover around 6% of the sample. Sequencing used whole blood. The receptors derive from an adult who was a healthcare worker with PCR-confirmed SARS-CoV-2 infection or an uninfected control (not recorded which).

The chain employs TRBV5-1 and TRBJ2-1, with 12 bases lining up with TRBD2. This CDR3 comprises 14 residues. Germline V gene data show CDR1 as SGHRS and CDR2 as YFSETQ. The J segment lost 9 bases and the V segment lost 7 bases, leaving 8 bases of the junction unmatched. This CDR3 reads CASGLTSGSLEQFF. In DNA form, the CDR3 reads TGCGCCAGCGGGCTGACTAGCGGGAGCCTTGAGCAGTTCTTC.

The chain uses TRBV27 and TRBJ2-4; D unresolved. Germline V CDR1 and CDR2: MNHEY, SMNVEV (reference sequence). Trimming shortened V by 3 bases and J by 13 bases, and 10 bases separated the two germline ends. The CDR3 runs 11 residues. In nucleotides, the CDR3 is TGTGCCAGCAGTTTTGGACCGAGACAGTACTTC. This encodes CASSFGPRQYF.

The V and J genes are TRBV29-1 and TRBJ2-6; TRBD1 or TRBD2 may be the D gene (5 bases each). V was pared by 6 bases and J by 2 bases, with 8 bases between. Looked up from germline, CDR1 is SQVTM and CDR2 is ANQGSEA. This CDR3 is 13 amino acids long. For the CDR3, the DNA is TGCAGCGTAGGGGAGACTGGGGCCAACGTCCTGACTTTC. Its protein product is CSVGETGANVLTF.

This clonotype was seen at least ten times. This sequence joins TRBV5-1 and TRBJ2-5, with D unresolved. Trimming took 0 bases from V and 3 from J, leaving 6 bases between them. From germline, CDR1 is SGHRS and CDR2 YFSETQ. The CDR3 is 13 residues long. CDR3 protein: CASSLAPEETQYF. The CDR3 bases are TGCGCCAGCAGCTTGGCGCCAGAAGAGACCCAGTACTTC.

This chain links TRBV6-1 with TRBJ2-3, with a possible D match to TRBD2 (6 bases). Germline CDR1 is MNHNS and CDR2 is SASEGT. The CDR3 length is 20 residues. V was shortened by 5 bases and J by 0 bases, with 27 bases between the two germline ends. CDR3 sequence (DNA): TGTGCCAGCAGTTGGGGGAGAGGGCGCTGGAGGGCCGACAGCACAGATACGCAGTATTTT. Protein: CASSWGRGRWRADSTDTQYF.

In its sample, this clonotype was seen a few times. The J gene is TRBJ2-7, the V gene TRBV6-2 or TRBV6-3, with D possibly matching TRBD2 (5 bases). V lost 5 bases to trimming and J lost 7 bases, with 9 bases between them. Germline V gene lookup returns CDR1 MNHEY and CDR2 SVGEGT. The CDR3 covers 11 residues. The CDR3: CASSDGDEQYF. CDR3 DNA sequence: TGTGCCAGCAGTGACGGGGATGAGCAGTACTTC.

The table lists this clonotype with many counts. This chain uses TRBV28 with TRBJ2-7; the D gene is possibly TRBD1 (6 bases). In germline, CDR1 is MDHEN, CDR2 SYDVKM. The CDR3 consists of 12 residues. Trimming stripped 5 bases from V and 6 bases from J, with 11 bases between. The CDR3 here is CASSNRVAEQYF. The CDR3, as DNA: TGTGCCAGCAGTAACAGGGTTGCCGAGCAGTACTTC.

The chain links TRBV2 to TRBJ2-7; D unclear. The germline V and J ends were trimmed by 6 bases and 3 bases, with 6 bases remaining between them. Germline V gene lookup returns CDR1 SNHLY and CDR2 FYNNEI. The CDR3 runs to 11 residues. The CDR3 sequence: CASRQYYEQYF. The CDR3, as DNA: TGTGCCAGCAGACAGTACTACGAGCAGTACTTC.